Below, 22 T cell receptor beta chains from the same sample are listed, as sequenced in a study of shared T cell receptors in the human thymus. Profiled with immunoSEQ multiplex PCR; TCRdb holds only in-frame clones, not every one. The data show about 380,000 clones, with roughly 94% seen just once and 0.015% to 0.025% held by the top ten. The specimen was thymocytes. These receptors were collected from a human donor.

The V and J genes are TRBV7-3 and TRBJ2-1, with D perhaps TRBD2 (6 bases). Germline V gene lookup returns CDR1 SGHTA and CDR2 FQGTGA. CDR3 length: 15 amino acids. V dropped 3 bases and J dropped 6 bases, with 15 bases sitting between them. The CDR3 loop reads CASSLPRPGSNEQFF. DNA of the CDR3: TGTGCCAGCAGCTTGCCCCGCCCCGGGAGCAATGAGCAGTTCTTC.

The rearrangement links TRBV30 to TRBJ2-7; a weak D match, TRBD1 (5 bases). There are 10 residues in the CDR3. The germline V gene has CDR1 GTSNPN and CDR2 SVGIG (reference sequence). Trimming took off 8 bases at V and 5 bases at J, with 10 bases between the two ends. The CDR3 nucleotides are TGTGCCGGGATGGGGCACGAGCAGTACTTC. Protein product: CAGMGHEQYF.

The V call is TRBV6-6, the J call TRBJ2-3; 9 bases align to TRBD1. From germline, CDR1 is MNHNY and CDR2 SVGAGI (reference sequence). The ends lost 7 bases at V and 6 bases at J; junction bases unmatched: 11. The CDR3 length is 15 residues. CDR3 loop: CASTPRDRELDTQYF. The CDR3 coding sequence is TGTGCCAGCACCCCCCGGGACAGGGAGCTCGATACGCAGTATTTT.

CDR3 nucleotides: TGTGCCAGCAGTACCCGAGGACCCTACGAGCAGTACTTC. Its translation is CASSTRGPYEQYF. V and J are TRBV6-1 and TRBJ2-5; no clear D. With the DNA end fitting TRBJ2-7 better, the J assignment may be wrong. The germline V gene encodes CDR1 MNHNS and CDR2 SASEGT. This CDR3 spans 13 amino acids.

The chain employs TRBV15 and TRBJ2-3; D is ambiguous. The CDR3 consists of 13 residues. Trimming cost V 7 bases and J 0 bases, with 8 bases left between them. Germline CDR1 LNHNV, CDR2 YYDKDF (reference sequence). CDR3 sequence (DNA): TGTGCCACCAATGGACCCAGCACAGATACGCAGTATTTT. Protein product: CATNGPSTDTQYF.

The rearrangement joins TRBV5-1 to TRBJ2-7; 7 nucleotides match TRBD2. The V segment lost 3 bases and the J segment 0 bases; nucleotides outside the gene matches: 3. The CDR3 has 14 amino acids. Germline V gene data show CDR1 as SGHRS and CDR2 as YFSETQ. Here the CDR3 reads CASSSGLLSYEQYF. The CDR3 nucleotides are TGCGCCAGCAGCTCGGGACTACTCTCCTACGAGCAGTACTTC.

V and J are TRBV5-8 and TRBJ2-7; D perhaps matches TRBD2 (5 bases). In germline, CDR1 is SGHTS, CDR2 YDEGEE. CDR3 size: 14 residues. V was shortened by 4 bases and J by 1 base, with 12 bases between the two germline ends. CDR3 region: CASSVPTGSYEQYF. The DNA of the CDR3 is TGTGCCAGCAGCGTTCCTACGGGGTCCTACGAGCAGTACTTC.

The chain uses TRBV4-2 and TRBJ1-1; 8 bases match TRBD1. Looked up from germline, CDR1 is LGHNA and CDR2 is YNFKEQ. The CDR3 is 16 residues long. J lost 1 base, V lost 0 bases, and 4 bases had no gene match. The chain's CDR3 is CASSQDRGPGNTEAFF. Written as DNA, the CDR3 is TGTGCCAGCAGCCAAGACAGGGGGCCTGGGAACACTGAAGCTTTCTTT.

The rearrangement links TRBV27 to TRBJ2-3; 7 positions agree with TRBD2. The ends lost 6 bases at V and 0 bases at J; junction bases unmatched: 9. This CDR3 contains 16 residues. Germline CDR1 MNHEY, CDR2 SMNVEV (reference sequence). This CDR3 is CASRGGSRASTDTQYF. For the CDR3, the DNA is TGTGCCAGCAGGGGGGGGTCCAGGGCTAGCACAGATACGCAGTATTTT.

This clone appeared a single time. The CDR3 DNA is TGCAGTTGTTACAATGAGCAGTTCTTC. The encoded protein is CSCYNEQFF. The chain couples TRBV20-1 to TRBJ2-1; D unclear. Between the trimmed V and J ends, which lost 8 bases and 4 bases, there was a span of 3 bases. This CDR3 spans 9 amino acids. Germline V gives CDR1 DFQATT, CDR2 SNEGSKA (reference sequence).

V and J are TRBV7-2 and TRBJ2-1; TRBD2 matches at 10 bases. This CDR3 has 19 amino acids. Germline CDR1 SGHTA, CDR2 FQGNSA. Trimming cost V 6 bases and J 0 bases; bases outside gene matches: 14. CDR3 in DNA: TGTGCCAGCAGATTACTAGCGGGAACATCTCGGAGCTCCTACAATGAGCAGTTCTTC. It translates to CASRLLAGTSRSSYNEQFF.

This chain uses TRBV21-1 with TRBJ1-2. TRBV21-1 is assigned pseudogene status. The CDR3 sequence is 17 residues long. CDR3 coding DNA: TGTGCCAGCAGCAAGGTTTTGTTGGAAAACCCCCCTAACGGCTACACCTTC. Its translation is CASSKVLLENPPNGYTF.

The rearrangement links TRBV14 to TRBJ2-3; 14 bases are shared with TRBD2. The ends lost 1 base at V and 8 bases at J; junction bases unmatched: 5. This CDR3 region has 16 residues. The germline V gene has CDR1 SGHDN and CDR2 FVKESK. CDR3 in DNA: TGTGCCAGCAGCCAAGCGGGACTAGCGGGAGAGGGTACGCAGTATTTT. Residues: CASSQAGLAGEGTQYF.

This clone was recorded only once. J is TRBJ1-1 and V is TRBV14; no clear D. The V gene's germline CDR1 is SGHDN and CDR2 FVKESK. This CDR3 region has 13 residues. V was trimmed by 1 base and J by 10 bases, leaving 13 bases between them. The DNA of the CDR3 is TGTGCCAGCAGCCAAGGAAGATACCCAATAGCTTTCTTT. Its translation is CASSQGRYPIAFF.

The rearrangement joins TRBV30 to TRBJ2-7; the D gene is possibly TRBD2 (5 bases). The CDR3 runs 12 residues. The germline CDR1 and CDR2 sequences are GTSNPN and SVGIG (reference sequence). Trimming pared 1 base from V and 4 bases from J, leaving 8 bases between. In nucleotides, the CDR3 is TGTGCCTGGAGTGCCGGAGGTTACGAGCAGTACTTC. It is translated as CAWSAGGYEQYF.

The V call is TRBV5-8, the J call TRBJ1-2; D gene unclear. Trimming removed 2 bases at V and 4 bases at J, with 9 bases between. The CDR3 is 13 residues long. Germline-derived CDR1 and CDR2 are SGHTS and YDEGEE. The DNA of the CDR3 is TGTGCCAGCAGCTTCTCTCGCCTCTATGGCTACACCTTC. It yields the protein CASSFSRLYGYTF. Drawing the rest from reference TRBV5-8 and TRBJ1-2, the complete variable domain is EAGVTQSPTHLIKTRGQQATLRCSPISGHTSVYWYQQALGLGLQFLLWYDEGEERNRGNFPPRFSGRQFPNYSSELNVNALELEDSALYLCASSFSRLYGYTFGSGTRLTVV.

DNA of the CDR3: TGTGCCAGCAGCCTTTTTTATCTAAACAGGGTGTTAGCGGAGAACACAGATACGCAGTATTTT. Amino acids: CASSLFYLNRVLAENTDTQYF. The chain employs TRBV28 and TRBJ2-3; D is tentatively TRBD1 or TRBD2 (6 bases each). The germline gives CDR1 MDHEN, CDR2 SYDVKM. This CDR3 is 21 amino acids long. V was clipped by 6 bases and J by 2 bases, with 33 bases between them.

This sequence joins TRBV28 and TRBJ2-7; no clear D. Germline V lookup: CDR1 MDHEN, CDR2 SYDVKM. Trimming took 5 bases from V and 0 from J, leaving 20 bases between them. CDR3 length: 17 residues. The CDR3, as DNA: TGTGCCAGCAGTCTTCCCCCATCAGTTCTCTCCTCCTACGAGCAGTACTTC. Amino acids: CASSLPPSVLSSYEQYF.

The chain links TRBV5-4 to TRBJ2-7; tentative D call: TRBD2 (5 bases). The germline CDR1 and CDR2 sequences are SGHNT and YYREEE (reference sequence). The CDR3 sequence is 13 residues long. Trimming left V 4 bases short and J 7 bases short, with 15 bases between. CDR3 amino acids: CASSRESWGEQYF. The CDR3, as DNA: TGTGCCAGCAGCAGGGAGAGTTGGGGAGAGCAGTACTTC.

The V and J genes are TRBV28 and TRBJ1-5, with D perhaps TRBD1 (6 bases). V was shortened by 8 bases and J by 1 base, with 24 bases between the two germline ends. Per germline, CDR1 MDHEN and CDR2 SYDVKM. This CDR3 region has 18 residues. The chain's CDR3 is CASSLRDTRIRSNQPQHF. Written as DNA, the CDR3 is TGTGCCAGCTCTCTCCGGGACACCAGAATAAGGAGCAATCAGCCCCAGCATTTT.

CDR3 nucleotides: TGTGCCAGCAGCTTACGGTCACAGGACAATGAGCAGTTCTTC. Protein: CASSLRSQDNEQFF. V gene TRBV7-9 combines with J gene TRBJ2-1, with a weak D call TRBD1 (5 bases). The CDR3 is 14 amino acids. The germline V and J ends were trimmed by 2 bases and 5 bases, with 10 bases remaining between them. The V gene's germline CDR1 is SEHNR and CDR2 FQNEAQ (reference sequence).

DNA of the CDR3: TGTGCCAGTAGTATCTATGGCTACACCTTC. Translated: CASSIYGYTF. The chain has TRBV19 and TRBJ1-2; no firm D call. Germline V CDR1 and CDR2: LNHDA, SQIVND (reference sequence). The CDR3 length is 10 residues. V lost 3 bases and J 4 bases, leaving 0 bases between the germline ends.